This is a list of T cell receptor beta chains from one sample in a study of CD8 T cells in Susac syndrome. MiXCR, run by TCRdb on the immunoSEQ multiplex PCR reads, gives a single entry per CDR3 protein. Of tens of thousands of distinct CDR3 sequences listed, 80% to 95% are singletons. Sequenced sample: CD8+ T cells from PBMCs. The receptors derive from a human donor in good health. Each CDR3 is given with its conserved first and last residue. D genes are given only for firm matches.

d_gene,j_gene,v_gene,CDR3aa
NA,TRBJ2-7,TRBV2,CASRTKGGPLEQYF
NA,TRBJ2-1,TRBV7-9,CASSLAPRDGEQFF
NA,TRBJ2-1,TRBV12-3/TRBV12-4,CASIPPGHRYNEQFF
NA,TRBJ2-4,TRBV11-2,CASTSGRNIQYF
TRBD1,TRBJ1-1,TRBV29-1,CSVPQGFGNTEAFF
NA,TRBJ2-3,TRBV9,CASSVLAGLFTDTQYF
NA,TRBJ2-2,TRBV6-2/TRBV6-3,CASSYSDRVYPGELFF
NA,TRBJ1-5,TRBV15,CATSREGLSNQPQHF
NA,TRBJ2-5,TRBV7-8,CASSLDTEETQYF
NA,TRBJ1-2,TRBV10-1,CASSEYGGPLYGYTF
NA,TRBJ1-1,TRBV6-1,CASSFPVSTTEAFF
NA,TRBJ1-1,TRBV7-2,CASSSPRQNTEAFF